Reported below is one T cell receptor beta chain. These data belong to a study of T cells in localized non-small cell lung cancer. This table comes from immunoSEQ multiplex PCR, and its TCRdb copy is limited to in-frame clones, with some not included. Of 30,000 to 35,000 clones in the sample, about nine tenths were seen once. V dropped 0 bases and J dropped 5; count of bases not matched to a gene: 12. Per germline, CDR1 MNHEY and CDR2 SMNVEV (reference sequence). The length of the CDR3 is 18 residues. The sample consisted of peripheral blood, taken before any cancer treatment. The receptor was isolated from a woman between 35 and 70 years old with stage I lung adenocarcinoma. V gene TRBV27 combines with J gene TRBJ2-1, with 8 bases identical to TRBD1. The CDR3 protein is CASSLSGDRSGANNEQFF. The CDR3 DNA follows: TGTGCCAGCAGTTTATCCGGGGACAGGTCTGGGGCGAACAATGAGCAGTTCTTC.